A selection of T cell receptor beta chains follows, all from one sample in a study of blood T cell repertoires in COVID-19. Libraries were prepared by immunoSEQ multiplex PCR; TCRdb keeps only in-frame clonotypes and omits some of them. Among a few hundred thousand clones listed, more than 85% were seen once. The sequenced material came from PBMCs or T cells enriched from blood (not recorded which). The receptor set was obtained from a woman in her 30s who had recovered from COVID-19. Each CDR3 is given with its conserved first and last residue. D genes are given only for firm matches. Clone size is shown for a subset of rows, as once, few, many or a class of expanded clone.

clone size: once; J gene: TRBJ1-2; D gene: TRBD1; V gene: TRBV9; CDR3 protein: CASSAGQGNYGYTF; CDR3 DNA: TGTGCCAGCAGCGCCGGACAGGGGAACTATGGCTACACCTTC
clone size: NA; J gene: TRBJ1-6; D gene: TRBD1; V gene: TRBV2; CDR3 protein: CASSLRQGSNSPLHF; CDR3 DNA: TGTGCCAGCAGTCTGAGACAGGGGTCGAATTCACCCCTCCACTTT
clone size: NA; J gene: TRBJ1-2; D gene: TRBD1; V gene: TRBV7-2; CDR3 protein: CASRGTGDGYTF; CDR3 DNA: TGTGCCAGCAGGGGGACAGGGGATGGCTACACCTTC
clone size: NA; J gene: TRBJ1-1; D gene: NA; V gene: TRBV18; CDR3 protein: CASSPRENTEAFF; CDR3 DNA: TGTGCCAGCTCACCCAGGGAAAACACTGAAGCTTTCTTT
clone size: NA; J gene: TRBJ1-3; D gene: TRBD1; V gene: TRBV28; CDR3 protein: CASSGQGEGNTIYF; CDR3 DNA: TGTGCCAGCAGCGGACAGGGAGAAGGAAACACCATATATTTT
clone size: NA; J gene: TRBJ2-2; D gene: NA; V gene: TRBV28; CDR3 protein: CASSSGGNTGELFF; CDR3 DNA: TGTGCCAGCAGTTCTGGAGGGAACACCGGGGAGCTGTTTTTT
clone size: NA; J gene: TRBJ2-3; D gene: NA; V gene: TRBV11-2; CDR3 protein: CASSLYRVWVPTDTQYF; CDR3 DNA: TGTGCCAGCAGCTTATACAGGGTATGGGTCCCAACAGATACGCAGTATTTT
clone size: NA; J gene: TRBJ2-1; D gene: NA; V gene: TRBV9; CDR3 protein: CASSVGDNEQFF; CDR3 DNA: TGTGCCAGCAGCGTCGGTGACAATGAGCAGTTCTTC
clone size: NA; J gene: TRBJ2-1; D gene: TRBD2; V gene: TRBV19; CDR3 protein: CASSGRAYEQFF; CDR3 DNA: TGTGCCAGTAGCGGGAGGGCCTATGAGCAGTTCTTC
clone size: NA; J gene: TRBJ1-1; D gene: NA; V gene: TRBV27; CDR3 protein: CASSLSLQVNTEAFF; CDR3 DNA: TGTGCCAGCAGTTTATCTCTACAGGTGAACACTGAAGCTTTCTTT
clone size: once; J gene: TRBJ2-1; D gene: TRBD2; V gene: TRBV7-9; CDR3 protein: CASSSHELAGGPGEQFF; CDR3 DNA: TGTGCCAGCAGCTCCCATGAACTAGCGGGAGGGCCGGGTGAGCAGTTCTTC
clone size: NA; J gene: TRBJ1-1; D gene: NA; V gene: TRBV2; CDR3 protein: CASSAFGGDTEAFF; CDR3 DNA: TGTGCCAGCAGTGCCTTTGGGGGGGACACTGAAGCTTTCTTT
clone size: NA; J gene: TRBJ1-1; D gene: NA; V gene: TRBV11-3; CDR3 protein: CASSHLGLGTEAFF; CDR3 DNA: TGTGCCAGCAGCCATCTGGGGCTCGGAACTGAAGCTTTCTTT
clone size: NA; J gene: TRBJ1-2; D gene: NA; V gene: TRBV9; CDR3 protein: CASSVDAGIGSGYTF; CDR3 DNA: TGTGCCAGCAGCGTAGATGCCGGTATAGGGAGTGGCTACACCTTC
clone size: NA; J gene: TRBJ2-5; D gene: NA; V gene: TRBV28; CDR3 protein: CASSFGQSQETQYF; CDR3 DNA: TGTGCCAGCAGTTTTGGGCAGTCACAAGAGACCCAGTACTTC
clone size: NA; J gene: TRBJ1-1; D gene: NA; V gene: TRBV19; CDR3 protein: CASRPGHSGGIEAFF; CDR3 DNA: TGTGCCAGCCGACCGGGACACTCCGGGGGGATTGAAGCTTTCTTT
clone size: NA; J gene: TRBJ2-1; D gene: TRBD2; V gene: TRBV27; CDR3 protein: CASGPAGLAGNEQFF; CDR3 DNA: TGTGCCAGCGGACCTGCGGGACTAGCGGGAAATGAGCAGTTCTTC
clone size: once; J gene: TRBJ2-1; D gene: NA; V gene: TRBV28; CDR3 protein: CASSLRVLNEQFF; CDR3 DNA: TGTGCCAGCAGTTTGCGGGTTCTCAATGAGCAGTTCTTC
clone size: NA; J gene: TRBJ2-7; D gene: TRBD2; V gene: TRBV28; CDR3 protein: CATFGISGSNEQYF; CDR3 DNA: TGTGCCACCTTTGGGATTAGCGGGAGCAACGAGCAGTACTTC
clone size: NA; J gene: TRBJ2-7; D gene: NA; V gene: TRBV7-9; CDR3 protein: CASSPGRGEQYF; CDR3 DNA: TGTGCCAGCAGCCCTGGACGGGGCGAGCAGTACTTC
clone size: NA; J gene: TRBJ1-4; D gene: TRBD1; V gene: TRBV25-1; CDR3 protein: CASSGSGTASAKGEKLFF; CDR3 DNA: TGTGCCAGCAGTGGATCCGGGACAGCCAGTGCTAAGGGTGAAAAACTGTTTTTT
clone size: NA; J gene: TRBJ1-1; D gene: NA; V gene: TRBV3-1/TRBV3-2; CDR3 protein: CASSLSTWGTAEAFF; CDR3 DNA: TGTGCCAGCAGCCTATCCACGTGGGGCACGGCTGAAGCTTTCTTT
clone size: NA; J gene: TRBJ1-6; D gene: NA; V gene: TRBV7-2; CDR3 protein: CASSSGNSPLHF; CDR3 DNA: TGTGCCAGCAGCTCGGGTAATTCACCCCTCCACTTT
clone size: few; J gene: TRBJ2-7; D gene: NA; V gene: TRBV3-1/TRBV3-2; CDR3 protein: CASSQEGGSYEQYF; CDR3 DNA: TGTGCCAGCAGCCAAGAGGGGGGATCCTACGAGCAGTACTTC
clone size: few; J gene: TRBJ2-2; D gene: TRBD1; V gene: TRBV7-2; CDR3 protein: CASSIYRGLTGELFF; CDR3 DNA: TGTGCCAGCAGCATCTACAGGGGGCTTACCGGGGAGCTGTTTTTT
clone size: once; J gene: TRBJ1-2; D gene: NA; V gene: TRBV12-3/TRBV12-4; CDR3 protein: CASSPSQNYGYTF; CDR3 DNA: TGTGCCAGCAGTCCCTCACAGAACTATGGCTACACCTTC
clone size: NA; J gene: TRBJ1-2; D gene: NA; V gene: TRBV19; CDR3 protein: CASGTLNRGYGYTF; CDR3 DNA: TGTGCCAGTGGGACATTAAATCGCGGCTATGGCTACACCTTC
clone size: NA; J gene: TRBJ1-2; D gene: NA; V gene: TRBV28; CDR3 protein: CASSPGVYGYTF; CDR3 DNA: TGTGCCAGCAGTCCCGGGGTCTATGGCTACACCTTC
clone size: NA; J gene: TRBJ2-1; D gene: NA; V gene: TRBV11-3; CDR3 protein: CASSLGRRGENEQFF; CDR3 DNA: TGTGCCAGCAGCTTAGGCAGGCGGGGAGAGAATGAGCAGTTCTTC
clone size: once; J gene: TRBJ1-1; D gene: TRBD1; V gene: TRBV7-9; CDR3 protein: CASSSSGDSTFF; CDR3 DNA: TGTGCCAGCAGCTCCTCAGGGGACAGCACTTTCTTT
clone size: NA; J gene: TRBJ1-3; D gene: NA; V gene: TRBV6-5; CDR3 protein: CASSRSGVSGNTIYF; CDR3 DNA: TGTGCCAGCAGTCGGTCAGGGGTATCTGGAAACACCATATATTTT
clone size: NA; J gene: TRBJ2-7; D gene: NA; V gene: TRBV19; CDR3 protein: CASGTFGEQYF; CDR3 DNA: TGTGCCAGTGGGACATTTGGGGAGCAGTACTTC
clone size: once; J gene: TRBJ2-5; D gene: TRBD2; V gene: TRBV28; CDR3 protein: CASSYSAGGQTQYF; CDR3 DNA: TGTGCCAGCAGTTACTCAGCGGGGGGCCAGACCCAGTACTTC
clone size: NA; J gene: TRBJ2-3; D gene: TRBD1; V gene: TRBV13; CDR3 protein: CASSSGQGGTDTQYF; CDR3 DNA: TGTGCCAGCAGCTCCGGACAGGGGGGAACAGATACGCAGTATTTT
clone size: once; J gene: TRBJ2-7; D gene: NA; V gene: TRBV19; CDR3 protein: CASSPSLLTGTYEQYF; CDR3 DNA: TGTGCCAGTAGTCCCTCCCTATTGACAGGCACCTACGAGCAGTACTTC
clone size: NA; J gene: TRBJ1-5; D gene: TRBD1; V gene: TRBV2; CDR3 protein: CASRAGTAPYQPQHF; CDR3 DNA: TGTGCCAGCAGAGCCGGGACAGCTCCATATCAGCCCCAGCATTTT
clone size: NA; J gene: TRBJ2-1; D gene: NA; V gene: TRBV27; CDR3 protein: CASSPTPQGYEQFF; CDR3 DNA: TGTGCCAGCAGTCCAACTCCACAGGGTTATGAGCAGTTCTTC
clone size: NA; J gene: TRBJ1-2; D gene: NA; V gene: TRBV24-1; CDR3 protein: CATSEPLGHYTF; CDR3 DNA: TGTGCCACCAGTGAGCCACTAGGGCACTACACCTTC
clone size: NA; J gene: TRBJ1-1; D gene: NA; V gene: TRBV28; CDR3 protein: CASSLNGHLTNTEAFF; CDR3 DNA: TGTGCCAGCAGTCTCAATGGACACCTTACCAACACTGAAGCTTTCTTT